A single sample gave rise to the 31 T cell receptor beta chains below, sequenced in a study of Tregs in tolerant kidney transplant recipients. TCRdb's table, derived via immunoSEQ multiplex PCR, lists solely in-frame clones and lacks some. This table has about 55,000 clones, over 80% appearing once. Mixed chimerism was transient after nonmyeloablative marrow transplants from related graft donors. This specimen consisted of CD8+ T cells from blood (PBMCs), obtained 24 months after the transplant. Receptor source: a human patient who received a combined kidney and bone marrow transplant. Some T cells may have originated in the graft donor.

This rearrangement joins TRBV7-9 to TRBJ2-7; D gene ambiguous. Trimming stripped 5 bases from V and 0 bases from J, with 5 bases between. Germline V gene data show CDR1 as SEHNR and CDR2 as FQNEAQ (reference sequence). There are 12 residues in the CDR3. The CDR3 loop reads CASSPSSYEQYF. The CDR3 DNA sequence: TGTGCCAGCAGCCCGAGCTCCTACGAGCAGTACTTC.

This clone showed up just once. This sequence joins TRBV5-8 and TRBJ1-1; 8 bases agree with TRBD1. Germline lookup yields CDR1 SGHTS and CDR2 YDEGEE. The CDR3 extends over 16 amino acids. V lost 4 bases and J lost 1; bases outside the gene matches: 9. The DNA of the CDR3 is TGTGCCAGCAGCCACCGCAGGGGGACAGGGAACACTGAAGCTTTCTTT. As protein: CASSHRRGTGNTEAFF.

This chain links TRBV27 with TRBJ2-5; maybe TRBD2 (6 bases). Trimming removed 4 bases at V and 4 bases at J, with 19 bases between. The CDR3 totals 16 residues. Germline CDR1 and CDR2: MNHEY and SMNVEV (reference sequence). CDR3 residues: CASSWAYDGRGETQYF. The CDR3 DNA reads as TGTGCCAGCAGTTGGGCATACGACGGGAGAGGAGAGACCCAGTACTTC.

This clone was found once. The chain is built from TRBV27 and TRBJ2-1; unclear D gene. CDR1 MNHEY and CDR2 SMNVEV come from the germline V gene (reference sequence). V was shortened by 2 bases and J by 3 bases, with 5 bases between the two germline ends. The CDR3 covers 13 residues. DNA for the CDR3: TGTGCCAGCAGTTTAAGACTCTACAATGAGCAGTTCTTC. Translated: CASSLRLYNEQFF.

This clone was recorded only once. The chain couples TRBV11-3 to TRBJ2-6, with D possibly TRBD1 on 5 matching bases. CDR3 length: 14 residues. Germline-derived CDR1 and CDR2 are SGHNT and YENEEA. The V and J ends lost 3 bases and 3 bases respectively, with 6 bases between them. The CDR3 DNA sequence: TGTGCCAGCAGCTTCAGGGTTGGGGCCAACGTCCTGACTTTC. Translation gives CASSFRVGANVLTF.

The rearrangement links TRBV7-6 to TRBJ2-1, with 12 bases identical to TRBD2. Losses at the gene ends were 5 bases for V and 8 bases for J; bases not matched to a gene: 7. Germline V CDR1 and CDR2: SGHVS, FNYEAQ. CDR3 size: 15 residues. The CDR3, as DNA: TGTGCCAGCAGCCAACGACTAGCGGGAGAGGATGAGCAGTTCTTC. The encoded protein is CASSQRLAGEDEQFF.

This clone was found a few times. The V gene is TRBV4-2, the J gene TRBJ2-1; D not resolved. V was shortened by 5 bases and J by 4 bases, with 9 bases between the two germline ends. The CDR3 is made up of 13 amino acids. Germline V gene sequence: CDR1 LGHNA, CDR2 YNFKEQ. CDR3 in amino acids: CASSVQNYNEQFF. The CDR3 nucleotides are TGTGCCAGCAGCGTCCAGAATTACAATGAGCAGTTCTTC.

The chain links TRBV27 to TRBJ2-1, with a possible D match to TRBD1 (6 bases). CDR1 and CDR2 from the germline V gene are MNHEY and SMNVEV (reference sequence). V was shortened by 10 bases and J by 10 bases, with 14 bases between the two germline ends. CDR3 length: 11 residues. The CDR3 sequence: CATRQVGEQFF. For the CDR3, the DNA is TGTGCCACGAGACAGGTGGGGGAGCAGTTCTTC.

The chain carries TRBV5-5 and TRBJ1-4, with D uncertain. Trimming stripped 0 bases from V and 7 bases from J, with 10 bases between. CDR3 length equals 14 residues. Per germline, CDR1 SGHKS and CDR2 YYEKEE (reference sequence). The DNA of the CDR3 is TGTGCCAGCAGCTTGGGCTTCGGGGTTGAAAAACTGTTTTTT. This sequence encodes CASSLGFGVEKLFF.

The chain has TRBV25-1 and TRBJ1-1, with TRBD1 matching over 7 bases. From germline, CDR1 is MGHDK and CDR2 SYGVNS. This CDR3 spans 15 amino acids. Losses at the gene ends were 1 base for V and 1 base for J; bases not matched to a gene: 3. CDR3 sequence reads: CASSELGTENTEAFF. The CDR3, as DNA: TGTGCCAGCAGTGAATTGGGGACAGAGAACACTGAAGCTTTCTTT.

The chain carries TRBV4-2 and TRBJ2-7, with 10 bases matching TRBD2. Germline loops: CDR1 LGHNA, CDR2 YNFKEQ. There are 15 residues in the CDR3. Unmatched junction bases numbered 3, after V lost 2 bases and J lost 2 bases. The CDR3 region is CASSQWTSGAYEQYF. Written as DNA, the CDR3 is TGTGCCAGCAGCCAATGGACTAGCGGCGCCTACGAGCAGTACTTC.

The chain joins TRBV7-9 to TRBJ2-1, with D maybe TRBD2 (6 bases). The CDR3 loop spans 16 amino acids. V dropped 0 bases and J dropped 4 bases, with 13 bases sitting between them. In germline, CDR1 is SEHNR, CDR2 FQNEAQ (reference sequence). CDR3 loop: CASSLAVGRQYNEQFF. CDR3 in DNA: TGTGCCAGCAGCTTAGCTGTAGGGAGGCAATACAATGAGCAGTTCTTC.

The chain combines TRBV7-2 with TRBJ1-2, with TRBD1 identical over 11 bases. With V trimmed by 1 base and J by 4 bases, 11 bases remained unmatched. The CDR3 runs to 18 residues. Looked up from germline, CDR1 is SGHTA and CDR2 is FQGNSA. The CDR3 DNA reads as TGTGCCAGCAGCTTAGGTTGGACAGGGGGCTATATTAGCTATGGCTACACCTTC. Protein: CASSLGWTGGYISYGYTF.

Here the CDR3 reads CASSQLVQGVNEQYF. CDR3 DNA: TGCGCCAGCAGCCAATTAGTACAGGGAGTTAACGAGCAGTACTTC. This chain connects TRBV4-1 to TRBJ2-7, with TRBD1 as a possible D gene (6 bases). This CDR3 comprises 15 residues. V was shortened by 2 bases and J by 5 bases, with 16 bases between the two germline ends. CDR1 is MGHRA, CDR2 YSYEKL, per germline.

The CDR3, as DNA: TGTGCCAGCAGTCCCCCTAGCGGGAGACCCTACAATGAGCAGTTCTTC. Its protein is CASSPPSGRPYNEQFF. The chain employs TRBV7-6 and TRBJ2-1; TRBD2 matches at 10 bases. Germline CDR1 and CDR2: SGHVS and FNYEAQ. The trim removed 6 bases at V and 2 bases at J, leaving 7 bases unmatched. CDR3 length equals 16 residues.

In its sample, this clone was seen a few times. The chain uses TRBV10-3 and TRBJ1-1; D gene ambiguous. Germline V gene sequence: CDR1 ENHRY, CDR2 SYGVKD. Trimming pared 7 bases from V and 0 bases from J, leaving 12 bases between. The CDR3 covers 14 residues. CDR3 DNA: TGTGCCATCACTATAAAGACTATGAACACTGAAGCTTTCTTT. It translates to CAITIKTMNTEAFF.

The chain is built from TRBV9 and TRBJ2-3; D is possibly TRBD2 (7 bases). The CDR3 is 17 residues long. V gave up 4 bases and J gave up 3 bases, with 21 bases separating them. Germline lookup yields CDR1 SGDLS and CDR2 YYNGEE. The CDR3 nucleotides read TGTGCCAGCAGCCCGGGGGGCGGGGAAGCAGGTACAGATACGCAGTATTTT. Encoded protein: CASSPGGGEAGTDTQYF. The complete variable domain, with remaining parts taken from reference TRBV9 and TRBJ2-3, reads DSGVTQTPKHLITATGQRVTLRCSPRSGDLSVYWYQQSLDQGLQFLIQYYNGEERAKGNILERFSAQQFPDLHSELNLSSLELGDSALYFCASSPGGGEAGTDTQYFGPGTRLTVL.

V and J are TRBV4-2 and TRBJ2-5; 9 bases align to TRBD2. V was clipped by 8 bases and J by 4 bases; unmatched bases: 23. The germline V gene encodes CDR1 LGHNA and CDR2 YNFKEQ. The CDR3 has 19 residues. For the CDR3, the DNA is TGTGCCAGCGGCATAACGTATAGCGGGGGCGGATTGGGGGGAGAGACCCAGTACTTC. Its translation is CASGITYSGGGLGGETQYF.

The genes are TRBV1 and TRBJ2-5; the table assigns TRBD2, which was not confirmed against the DNA. TRBV1 is recorded as a pseudogene. The CDR3 loop spans 16 amino acids. In DNA, the CDR3 is TGCACCAGCAGCCAAGAAACTAGCGGGGGTGGAGAGACCCAGTACTTC. It codes for CTSSQETSGGGETQYF.

The V and J genes are TRBV11-2 and TRBJ2-1; no definite D call. Germline V gives CDR1 SGHAT, CDR2 FQNNGV. CDR3 size: 15 residues. V gave up 2 bases and J gave up 0 bases, with 8 bases separating them. The CDR3 protein is CASSLQRSSYNEQFF. The CDR3 DNA reads as TGTGCCAGCAGCTTACAACGGAGCTCCTACAATGAGCAGTTCTTC.

This sequence joins TRBV4-1 and TRBJ2-2; 12 bases match TRBD2. The CDR3 extends over 17 amino acids. V shed 5 bases and J 2 bases; nucleotides not matched to a gene: 6. Germline V gene lookup returns CDR1 MGHRA and CDR2 YSYEKL. CDR3 protein: CASSLTSGRGNTGELFF. The CDR3 region has the DNA TGCGCCAGCAGCTTGACTAGCGGGAGAGGTAACACCGGGGAGCTGTTTTTT.

The CDR3 spells CASSVAPRPSGNTIYF. CDR3 DNA sequence: TGTGCCAGCAGCGTAGCTCCCAGGCCCTCTGGAAACACCATATATTTT. This chain joins TRBV9 and TRBJ1-3; D unclear. Between the trimmed V and J ends, which lost 0 bases and 0 bases, there was a span of 10 bases. The CDR3 has 16 residues. From germline, CDR1 is SGDLS and CDR2 YYNGEE.

The chain employs TRBV9 and TRBJ2-1; 10 nucleotides match TRBD2. The CDR3 is 15 amino acids. The J segment lost 7 bases and the V segment lost 7 bases, leaving 11 bases of the junction unmatched. Looked up from germline, CDR1 is SGDLS and CDR2 is YYNGEE. CDR3 residues: CASASGGAGWNEQFF. The CDR3 DNA sequence: TGTGCCAGCGCCAGCGGGGGGGCCGGGTGGAATGAGCAGTTCTTC.

CDR3 protein: CASSISDRFYNEQFF. CDR3 nucleotide sequence: TGTGCCAGTAGTATTTCGGACAGGTTCTACAATGAGCAGTTCTTC. The rearrangement uses TRBV19 and TRBJ2-1, with 7 bases fitting TRBD1. Germline V gene sequence: CDR1 LNHDA, CDR2 SQIVND (reference sequence). This CDR3 is 15 amino acids long. V was pared by 3 bases and J by 3 bases, with 5 bases of the junction left unmatched.

J is TRBJ2-7 and V is TRBV19; unclear D gene. There are 13 residues in the CDR3. Germline V lookup: CDR1 LNHDA, CDR2 SQIVND (reference sequence). The ends were cut back, 3 bases at V and 1 base at J, with 7 bases in the middle. The chain's CDR3 is CASSIGSSYEQYF. The CDR3 DNA reads as TGTGCCAGTAGTATTGGCAGTTCCTACGAGCAGTACTTC. Full variable domain (rest looked up from reference TRBV19 and TRBJ2-7): DGGITQSPKYLFRKEGQNVTLSCEQNLNHDAMYWYRQDPGQGLRLIYYSQIVNDFQKGDIAEGYSVSREKKESFPLTVTSAQKNPTAFYLCASSIGSSYEQYFGPGTRLTVT.

The genes are TRBV28 and TRBJ2-3, with 12 positions matching TRBD2. This CDR3 has 17 amino acids. Germline V gene data show CDR1 as MDHEN and CDR2 as SYDVKM. Trimming took 5 bases from V and 2 from J; bases not matched to a gene: 8. The CDR3 DNA reads TGTGCCAGCAGTATGATCACTAGCGGGGGGCCCACAGATACGCAGTATTTT. Translating it yields CASSMITSGGPTDTQYF.

Note on this clone: The germline gene is not matched at one end of the junction; a read error may be the cause. Distinct nucleotide sequences in the sample also encode this CDR3. The chain couples TRBV6-1 to TRBJ1-6; 9 positions agree with TRBD1. Germline V CDR1 and CDR2: MNHNS, SASEGT. This CDR3 is 15 amino acids long. The CDR3 spells CASSGTGFYNSPLHF. In nucleotides, the CDR3 is TGTGCCAGCAGCGGGACAGGGTTTTATAATTCCCCCCTCCACTTT.

V and J are TRBV7-3 and TRBJ2-3; tentatively, D is TRBD2 (6 bases). The CDR3 is 14 amino acids. Deletions cut 2 bases from V and 6 bases from J, with 12 bases between. The germline V gene has CDR1 SGHTA and CDR2 FQGTGA. The CDR3 is CASSLLGGVDTQYF. The CDR3, as DNA: TGTGCCAGCAGCTTATTGGGCGGGGTCGATACGCAGTATTTT.

This clone was seen only a few times. In the same sample, other DNA sequences code for this CDR3. The chain couples TRBV30 to TRBJ2-7, with 9 bases identical to TRBD1. The V gene's germline CDR1 is GTSNPN and CDR2 SVGIG (reference sequence). The J segment lost 3 bases and the V segment lost 2 bases, leaving 5 bases of the junction unmatched. The CDR3 is 14 residues long. The DNA for the CDR3 is TGTGCCTGGAGTACCGGGACAGGGAGCTACGAGCAGTACTTC. It specifies CAWSTGTGSYEQYF. The full variable domain, its missing parts supplied by reference TRBV30 and TRBJ2-7, is SQTIHQWPATLVQPVGSPLSLECTVEGTSNPNLYWYRQAAGRGLQLLFYSVGIGQISSEVPQNLSASRPQDRQFILSSKKLLLSDSGFYLCAWSTGTGSYEQYFGPGTRLTVT.

The rearrangement joins TRBV5-6 to TRBJ2-5; 12 nucleotides align to TRBD2. CDR1 and CDR2 (germline): SGHDT, YYEEEE. The ends lost 3 bases at V and 5 bases at J; junction bases unmatched: 2. The CDR3 extends over 14 amino acids. CDR3 protein: CASSSSGRAETQYF. In DNA, the CDR3 is TGTGCCAGCAGCTCTAGCGGGAGGGCGGAGACCCAGTACTTC. The full variable domain, its missing parts supplied by reference TRBV5-6 and TRBJ2-5, is DAGVTQSPTHLIKTRGQQVTLRCSPKSGHDTVSWYQQALGQGPQFIFQYYEEEERQRGNFPDRFSGHQFPNYSSELNVNALLLGDSALYLCASSSSGRAETQYFGPGTRLLVL.

V is TRBV27 and J is TRBJ1-5; D is undetermined. CDR3 size: 14 residues. The V and J ends lost 3 bases and 4 bases respectively, with 10 bases between them. CDR1 is MNHEY and CDR2 is SMNVEV in the germline V gene (reference sequence). The CDR3 DNA is TGTGCCAGCAGTTTTAGGCGGGAAAATCAGCCCCAGCATTTT. This translates into CASSFRRENQPQHF.